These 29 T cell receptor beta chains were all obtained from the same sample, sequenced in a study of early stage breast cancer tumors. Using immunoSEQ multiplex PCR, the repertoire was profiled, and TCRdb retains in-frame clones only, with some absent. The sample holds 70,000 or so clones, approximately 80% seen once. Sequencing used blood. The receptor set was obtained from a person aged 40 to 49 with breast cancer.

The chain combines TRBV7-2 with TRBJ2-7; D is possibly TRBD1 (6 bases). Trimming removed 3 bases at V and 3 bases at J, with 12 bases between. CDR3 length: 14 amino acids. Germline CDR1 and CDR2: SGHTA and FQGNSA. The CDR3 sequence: CASSFGRGYYEQYF. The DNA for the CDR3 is TGTGCCAGCAGCTTTGGTAGGGGGTACTACGAGCAGTACTTC.

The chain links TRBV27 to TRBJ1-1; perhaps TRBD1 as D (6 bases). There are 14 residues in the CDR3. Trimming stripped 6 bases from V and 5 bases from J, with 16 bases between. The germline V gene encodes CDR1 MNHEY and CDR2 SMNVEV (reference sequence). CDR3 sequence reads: CASRPNRDLTEAFF. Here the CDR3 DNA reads TGTGCCAGCAGGCCAAACAGGGATTTGACTGAAGCTTTCTTT.

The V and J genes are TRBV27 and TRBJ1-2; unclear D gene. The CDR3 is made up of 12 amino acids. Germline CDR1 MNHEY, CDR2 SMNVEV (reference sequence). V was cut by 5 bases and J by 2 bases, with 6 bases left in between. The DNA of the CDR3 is TGTGCCAGCAGTCCGCACAACTATGGCTACACCTTC. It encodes CASSPHNYGYTF.

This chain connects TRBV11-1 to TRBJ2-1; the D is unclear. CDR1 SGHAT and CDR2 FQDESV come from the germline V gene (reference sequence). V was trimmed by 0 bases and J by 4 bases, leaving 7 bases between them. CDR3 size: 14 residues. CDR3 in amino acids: CASSLAKGYNEQFF. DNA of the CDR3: TGTGCCAGCAGCTTAGCGAAAGGTTACAATGAGCAGTTCTTC.

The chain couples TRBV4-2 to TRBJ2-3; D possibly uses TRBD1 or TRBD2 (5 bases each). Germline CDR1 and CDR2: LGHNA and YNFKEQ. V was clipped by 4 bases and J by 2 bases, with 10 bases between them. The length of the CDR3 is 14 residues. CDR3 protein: CASSRRDPTDTQYF. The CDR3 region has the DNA TGTGCCAGCAGCCGAAGGGACCCCACAGATACGCAGTATTTT.

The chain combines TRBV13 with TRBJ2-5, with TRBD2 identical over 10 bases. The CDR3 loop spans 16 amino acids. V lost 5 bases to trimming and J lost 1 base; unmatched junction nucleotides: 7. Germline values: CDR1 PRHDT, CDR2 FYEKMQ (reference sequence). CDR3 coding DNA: TGTGCCAGCAGCCCTAGACTAGCGGGTCGCCAAGAGACCCAGTACTTC. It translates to CASSPRLAGRQETQYF.

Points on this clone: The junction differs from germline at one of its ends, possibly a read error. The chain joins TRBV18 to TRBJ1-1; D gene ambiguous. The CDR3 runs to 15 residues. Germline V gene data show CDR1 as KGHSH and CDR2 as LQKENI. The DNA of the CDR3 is TGTGCCAGCTCACCACCGTGGTCCACAAACAGTGAAGCTTTCTTT. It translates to CASSPPWSTNSEAFF.

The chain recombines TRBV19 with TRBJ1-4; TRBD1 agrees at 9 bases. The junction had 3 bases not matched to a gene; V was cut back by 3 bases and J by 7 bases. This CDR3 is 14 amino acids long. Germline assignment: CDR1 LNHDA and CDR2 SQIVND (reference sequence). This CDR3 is CASSMGQGSEKLFF. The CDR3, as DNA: TGTGCCAGTAGTATGGGACAGGGTAGTGAAAAACTGTTTTTT. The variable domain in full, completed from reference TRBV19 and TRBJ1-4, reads DGGITQSPKYLFRKEGQNVTLSCEQNLNHDAMYWYRQDPGQGLRLIYYSQIVNDFQKGDIAEGYSVSREKKESFPLTVTSAQKNPTAFYLCASSMGQGSEKLFFGSGTQLSVL.

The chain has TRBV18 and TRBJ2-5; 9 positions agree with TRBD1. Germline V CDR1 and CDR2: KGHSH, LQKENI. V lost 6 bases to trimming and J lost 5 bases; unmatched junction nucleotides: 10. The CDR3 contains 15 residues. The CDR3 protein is CASSQTGGAEETQYF. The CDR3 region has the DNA TGTGCCAGCTCTCAAACAGGGGGCGCGGAGGAGACCCAGTACTTC. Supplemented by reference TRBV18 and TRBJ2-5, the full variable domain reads NAGVMQNPRHLVRRRGQEARLRCSPMKGHSHVYWYRQLPEEGLKFMVYLQKENIIDESGMPKERFSAEFPKEGPSILRIQQVVRGDSAAYFCASSQTGGAEETQYFGPGTRLLVL.

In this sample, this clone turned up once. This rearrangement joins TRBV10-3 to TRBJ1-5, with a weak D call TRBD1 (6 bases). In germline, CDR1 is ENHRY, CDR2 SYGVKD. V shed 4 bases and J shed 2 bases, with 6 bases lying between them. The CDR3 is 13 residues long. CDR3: CAISGTGNQPQHF. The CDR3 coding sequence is TGTGCCATCAGTGGGACAGGCAATCAGCCCCAGCATTTT.

The CDR3 is CASSSGPEGTQYF. In DNA, the CDR3 is TGTGCCAGCAGCTCGGGCCCCGAGGGGACCCAGTACTTC. The chain uses TRBV7-9 and TRBJ2-5; possibly TRBD2 for D (5 bases). The CDR3 runs 13 residues. Germline assignment: CDR1 SEHNR and CDR2 FQNEAQ (reference sequence). Trimming removed 4 bases at V and 7 bases at J, with 13 bases between. The variable domain in full, with the rest retrieved from reference TRBV7-9 and TRBJ2-5, is DTGVSQNPRHKITKRGQNVTFRCDPISEHNRLYWYRQTLGQGPEFLTYFQNEAQLEKSRLLSDRFSAERPKGSFSTLEIQRTEQGDSAMYLCASSSGPEGTQYFGPGTRLLVL.

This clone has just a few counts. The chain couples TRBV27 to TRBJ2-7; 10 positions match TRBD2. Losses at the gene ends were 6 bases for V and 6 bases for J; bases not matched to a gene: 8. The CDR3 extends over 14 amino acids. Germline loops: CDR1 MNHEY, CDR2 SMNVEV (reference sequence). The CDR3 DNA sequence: TGTGCCAGCAGCCCCCTAGCGGGAGTCGTCGAGCAGTACTTC. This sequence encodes CASSPLAGVVEQYF.

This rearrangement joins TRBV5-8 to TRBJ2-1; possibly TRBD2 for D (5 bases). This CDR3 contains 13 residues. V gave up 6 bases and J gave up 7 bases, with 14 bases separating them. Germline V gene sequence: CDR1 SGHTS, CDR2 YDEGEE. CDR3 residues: CASNTNRGNEQFF. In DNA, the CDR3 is TGTGCCAGCAACACAAACCGAGGGAATGAGCAGTTCTTC.

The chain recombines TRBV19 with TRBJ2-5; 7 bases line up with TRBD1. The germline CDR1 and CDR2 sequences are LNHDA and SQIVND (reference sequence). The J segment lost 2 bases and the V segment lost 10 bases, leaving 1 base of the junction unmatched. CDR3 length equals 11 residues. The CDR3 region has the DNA TGTGCCACCAGGGGGCAAGAGACCCAGTACTTC. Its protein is CATRGQETQYF.

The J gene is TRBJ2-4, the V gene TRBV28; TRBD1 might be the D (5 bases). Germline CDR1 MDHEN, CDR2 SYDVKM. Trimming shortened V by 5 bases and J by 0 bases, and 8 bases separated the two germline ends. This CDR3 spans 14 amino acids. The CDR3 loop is CASSQGLAKNIQYF. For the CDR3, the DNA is TGTGCCAGCAGTCAGGGTCTAGCCAAAAACATTCAGTACTTC.

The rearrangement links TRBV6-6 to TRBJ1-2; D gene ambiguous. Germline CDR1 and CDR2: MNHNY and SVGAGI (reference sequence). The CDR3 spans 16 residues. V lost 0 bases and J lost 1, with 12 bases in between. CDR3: CASSYSGAKVNYGYTF. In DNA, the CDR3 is TGTGCCAGCAGTTACTCTGGTGCAAAGGTTAACTATGGCTACACCTTC.

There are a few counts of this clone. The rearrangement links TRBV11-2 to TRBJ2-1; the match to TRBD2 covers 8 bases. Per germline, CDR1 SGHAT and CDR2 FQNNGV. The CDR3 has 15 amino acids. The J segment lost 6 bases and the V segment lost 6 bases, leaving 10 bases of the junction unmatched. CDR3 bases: TGTGCCAGCAGTCTTAGCGGGGCAAGGGGCAATGAGCAGTTCTTC. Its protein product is CASSLSGARGNEQFF.

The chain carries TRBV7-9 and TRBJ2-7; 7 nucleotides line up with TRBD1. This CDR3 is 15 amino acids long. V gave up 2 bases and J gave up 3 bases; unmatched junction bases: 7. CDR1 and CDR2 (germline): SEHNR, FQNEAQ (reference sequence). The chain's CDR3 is CASSLRTGPYYEQYF. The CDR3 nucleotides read TGTGCCAGCAGCTTACGGACAGGCCCTTACTACGAGCAGTACTTC.

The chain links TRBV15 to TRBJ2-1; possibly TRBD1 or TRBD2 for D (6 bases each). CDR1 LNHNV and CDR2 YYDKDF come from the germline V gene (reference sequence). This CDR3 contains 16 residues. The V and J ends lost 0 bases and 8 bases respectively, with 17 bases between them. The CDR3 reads CATSRDLGARGYEQFF. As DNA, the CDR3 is TGTGCCACCAGCAGAGATCTGGGGGCGCGGGGTTATGAGCAGTTCTTC.

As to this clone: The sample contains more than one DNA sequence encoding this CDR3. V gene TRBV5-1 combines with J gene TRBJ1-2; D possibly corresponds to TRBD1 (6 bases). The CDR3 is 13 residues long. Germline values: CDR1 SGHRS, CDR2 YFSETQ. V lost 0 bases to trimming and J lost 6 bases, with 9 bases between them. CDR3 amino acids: CASSLGQGNGYTF. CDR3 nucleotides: TGCGCCAGCAGCTTGGGTCAGGGGAATGGCTACACCTTC. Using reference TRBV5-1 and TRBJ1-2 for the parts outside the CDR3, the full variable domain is KAGVTQTPRYLIKTRGQQVTLSCSPISGHRSVSWYQQTPGQGLQFLFEYFSETQRNKGNFPGRFSGRQFSNSRSEMNVSTLELGDSALYLCASSLGQGNGYTFGSGTRLTVV.

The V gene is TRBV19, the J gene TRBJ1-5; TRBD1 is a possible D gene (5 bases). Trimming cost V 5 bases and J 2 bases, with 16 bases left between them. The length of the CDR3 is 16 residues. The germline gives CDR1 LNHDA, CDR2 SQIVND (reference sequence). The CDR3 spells CASSPEVPGGNQPQHF. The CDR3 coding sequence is TGTGCCAGTAGTCCGGAAGTTCCGGGGGGCAATCAGCCCCAGCATTTT.

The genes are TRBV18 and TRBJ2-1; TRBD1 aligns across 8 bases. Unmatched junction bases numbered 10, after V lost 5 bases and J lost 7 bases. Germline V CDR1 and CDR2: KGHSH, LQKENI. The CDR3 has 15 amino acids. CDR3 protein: CASSSGQGQGNEQFF. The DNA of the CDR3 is TGTGCCAGCTCATCAGGACAGGGTCAAGGTAATGAGCAGTTCTTC.

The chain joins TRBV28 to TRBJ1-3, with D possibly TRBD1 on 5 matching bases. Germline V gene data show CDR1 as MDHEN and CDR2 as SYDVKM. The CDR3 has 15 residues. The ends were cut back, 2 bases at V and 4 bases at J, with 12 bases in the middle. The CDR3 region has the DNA TGTGCCAGCAGTTTAGGCGGGGCGGAGGGAAACACCATATATTTT. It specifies CASSLGGAEGNTIYF.

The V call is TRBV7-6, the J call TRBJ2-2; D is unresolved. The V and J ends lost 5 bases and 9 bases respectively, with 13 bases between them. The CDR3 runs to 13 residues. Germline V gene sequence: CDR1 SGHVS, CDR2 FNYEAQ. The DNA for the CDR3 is TGTGCCAGCAGCCCCCTTAGTGATCGGGAGCTGTTTTTT. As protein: CASSPLSDRELFF.

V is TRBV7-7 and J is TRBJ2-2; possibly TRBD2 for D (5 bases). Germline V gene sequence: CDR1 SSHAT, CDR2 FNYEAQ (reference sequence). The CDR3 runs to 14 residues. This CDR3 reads CAIRPRGNTGELFF. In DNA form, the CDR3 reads TGTGCTATACGACCTCGGGGTAACACCGGGGAGCTGTTTTTT.

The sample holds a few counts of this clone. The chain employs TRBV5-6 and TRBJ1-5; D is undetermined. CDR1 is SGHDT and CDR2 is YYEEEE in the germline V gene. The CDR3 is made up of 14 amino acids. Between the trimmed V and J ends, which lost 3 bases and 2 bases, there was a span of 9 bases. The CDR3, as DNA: TGTGCCAGCAGCTGGGGAAGTGGCAATCAGCCCCAGCATTTT. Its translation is CASSWGSGNQPQHF.

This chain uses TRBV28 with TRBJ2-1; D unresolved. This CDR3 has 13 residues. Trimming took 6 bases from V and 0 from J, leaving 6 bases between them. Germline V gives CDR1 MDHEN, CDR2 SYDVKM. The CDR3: CASSLSSYNEQFF. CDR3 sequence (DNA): TGTGCCAGCAGCCTAAGCTCCTACAATGAGCAGTTCTTC.

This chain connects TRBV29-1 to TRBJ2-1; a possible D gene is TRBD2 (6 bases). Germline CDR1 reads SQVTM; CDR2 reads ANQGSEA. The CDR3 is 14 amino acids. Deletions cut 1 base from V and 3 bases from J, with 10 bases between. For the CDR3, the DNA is TGCAGCGTTGAAGGTAGCGGTGGCTACAATGAGCAGTTCTTC. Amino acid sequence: CSVEGSGGYNEQFF.

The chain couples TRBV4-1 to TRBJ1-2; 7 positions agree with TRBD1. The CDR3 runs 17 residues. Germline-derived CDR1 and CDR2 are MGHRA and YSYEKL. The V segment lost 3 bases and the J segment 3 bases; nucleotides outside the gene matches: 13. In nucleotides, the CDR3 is TGCGCCAGCAGCCACCGAAGATCGGGACAGAACTACTATGGCTACACCTTC. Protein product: CASSHRRSGQNYYGYTF.